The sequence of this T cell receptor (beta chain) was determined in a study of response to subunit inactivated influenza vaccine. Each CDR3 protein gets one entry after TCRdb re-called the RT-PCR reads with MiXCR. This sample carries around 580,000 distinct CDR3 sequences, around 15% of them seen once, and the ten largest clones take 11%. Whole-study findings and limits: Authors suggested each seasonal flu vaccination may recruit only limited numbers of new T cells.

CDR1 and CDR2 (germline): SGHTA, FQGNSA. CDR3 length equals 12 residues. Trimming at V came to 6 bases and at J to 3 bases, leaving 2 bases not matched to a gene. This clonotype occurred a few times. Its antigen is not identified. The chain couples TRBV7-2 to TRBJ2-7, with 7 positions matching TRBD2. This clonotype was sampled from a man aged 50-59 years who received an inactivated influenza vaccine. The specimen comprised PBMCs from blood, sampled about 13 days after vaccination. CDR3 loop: CASSQRDYEQYF. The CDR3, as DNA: TGTGCCAGCAGTCAGCGGGACTACGAGCAGTACTTC.